Sequencing of this TCR beta chain was carried out in a study of blood T cells in healthy people across ages. With a J-beta primer mix and a sample-barcoded 5' primer, a second PCR ran 7 to 11 cycles. Using its own MiXCR run on the 5' RACE reads, TCRdb lists one record per CDR3 protein. The sample lists around 800,000 distinct CDR3 sequences, 20% to 30% occurring once. This clonotype came up a few times. Relative to the germline gene, one junction end is altered; a read error may explain this. This CDR3 has 14 amino acids. These data also formed part of another study, on T cells of mothers and their children.

Sequencing input: blood. This sequence joins TRBV12-3 or TRBV12-4 and TRBJ1-2, with 7 bases that match TRBD1. The source of this sequence is a boy aged 5-17 years in good health. The CDR3 here is CASSPAPGQPSLCF. CDR3 nucleotide sequence: TGTGCCAGCAGCCCCGCTCCGGGACAGCCCTCTCTCTGCTTC.